Each of the 27 T cell receptor beta chains below was sequenced from the same sample in a study of shared clonotypes between healthy human individuals. Sequenced by immunoSEQ multiplex PCR; TCRdb stores in-frame clones only, minus some. The table records 2 million to 3 million clones, 93% of them present only once. Sequenced material: naive CD4+ T cells from PBMCs. Indicated subset: CD45RA+ positively selected. The source of these receptors is a man aged 18 to 29 in good health. Some clones in this sample may be carry-over from other donors' samples.

The rearrangement uses TRBV6-1 and TRBJ1-1; D unclear. With 6 bases removed from V and 4 bases from J, the gap between germline ends came to 12 bases. Germline V gene lookup returns CDR1 MNHNS and CDR2 SASEGT. CDR3 length: 13 residues. CDR3 region: CASSPRPGTEAFF. CDR3 DNA sequence: TGTGCCAGCAGCCCAAGACCGGGCACTGAAGCTTTCTTT.

J is TRBJ2-1 and V is TRBV6-4; TRBD2 might be the D (6 bases). The germline V and J ends were trimmed by 3 bases and 6 bases, with 12 bases remaining between them. CDR3 length: 14 residues. From germline, CDR1 is MRHNA and CDR2 SNTAGT. The CDR3 here is CASSEDYGGNEQFF. The CDR3 DNA is TGTGCCAGCAGTGAAGACTACGGGGGCAATGAGCAGTTCTTC.

This clone has just one count. This CDR3 is also generated by other DNA sequences in the sample. This chain connects TRBV2 to TRBJ2-3; D not resolved. The CDR3 has 13 residues. Trimming took off 4 bases at V and 3 bases at J, with 8 bases between the two ends. The germline V gene encodes CDR1 SNHLY and CDR2 FYNNEI. DNA of the CDR3: TGTGCCAGCAGTGCAGAGATAACAGATACGCAGTATTTT. Its protein product is CASSAEITDTQYF.

The rearrangement uses TRBV6-1 and TRBJ2-1; 10 positions match TRBD2. Per germline, CDR1 MNHNS and CDR2 SASEGT. The CDR3 has 16 residues. The V segment lost 7 bases and the J segment 5 bases; nucleotides outside the gene matches: 11. CDR3 region: CASNQAGGRINNEQFF. The DNA of the CDR3 is TGTGCCAGCAATCAAGCGGGAGGGCGAATTAACAATGAGCAGTTCTTC.

This chain joins TRBV6-5 and TRBJ2-7, with TRBD2 as a possible D gene (7 bases). The CDR3 contains 14 residues. CDR1 is MNHEY, CDR2 SVGAGI, per germline. Trimming cost V 6 bases and J 3 bases, with 15 bases left between them. The CDR3 protein is CASSYGGANYEQYF. The CDR3 nucleotides are TGTGCCAGCAGCTATGGGGGGGCGAACTACGAGCAGTACTTC.

This chain connects TRBV27 to TRBJ2-5; D remains ambiguous. The CDR3 is made up of 12 amino acids. Germline V CDR1 and CDR2: MNHEY, SMNVEV (reference sequence). V was shortened by 6 bases and J by 5 bases, with 10 bases between the two germline ends. The CDR3 coding sequence is TGTGCCAGCAGCCCCCCCTCGGAGACCCAGTACTTC. The encoded protein is CASSPPSETQYF.

V and J are TRBV9 and TRBJ2-3; 11 nucleotides match TRBD1. Germline CDR1 reads SGDLS; CDR2 reads YYNGEE. The J segment lost 1 base and the V segment lost 2 bases, leaving 3 bases of the junction unmatched. CDR3 length: 16 amino acids. CDR3 protein: CASSVLDRGRTDTQYF. For the CDR3, the DNA is TGTGCCAGCAGCGTGTTGGACAGGGGGCGCACAGATACGCAGTATTTT.

The chain combines TRBV7-9 with TRBJ2-1; D is tentatively TRBD1 or TRBD2 (5 bases each). The germline gives CDR1 SEHNR, CDR2 FQNEAQ (reference sequence). CDR3 length: 15 amino acids. The V and J ends lost 7 bases and 0 bases respectively, with 13 bases between them. CDR3 amino acids: CASTLEGSSYNEQFF. In DNA form, the CDR3 reads TGTGCCAGCACCCTAGAGGGGAGCTCCTACAATGAGCAGTTCTTC.

This clone was picked up one time. This sequence joins TRBV27 and TRBJ1-1; D might be TRBD1 (5 bases). Trimming pared 3 bases from V and 2 bases from J, leaving 10 bases between. The CDR3 totals 14 residues. Germline V CDR1 and CDR2: MNHEY, SMNVEV (reference sequence). The CDR3 is CASSLMGVNTEAFF. The CDR3 DNA follows: TGTGCCAGCAGTTTGATGGGGGTAAACACTGAAGCTTTCTTT.

This chain uses TRBV5-1 with TRBJ1-5; 10 bases map to TRBD1. This CDR3 is built from 18 residues. CDR1 is SGHRS, CDR2 YFSETQ, per germline. V was pared by 3 bases and J by 0 bases, with 9 bases of the junction left unmatched. In DNA form, the CDR3 reads TGCGCCAGCAGCTCGGGACAGGGGAAGGTGGGTAGCAATCAGCCCCAGCATTTT. It encodes CASSSGQGKVGSNQPQHF.

The chain combines TRBV7-9 with TRBJ1-2; D possibly corresponds to TRBD1 (5 bases). This CDR3 region has 14 residues. Per the germline V gene, CDR1 is SEHNR and CDR2 is FQNEAQ (reference sequence). V was trimmed by 6 bases and J by 8 bases, leaving 19 bases between them. CDR3 amino acids: CASRRDAAWGGYTF. For the CDR3, the DNA is TGTGCCAGCAGGCGGGACGCGGCTTGGGGAGGCTACACCTTC.

The chain recombines TRBV4-2 with TRBJ1-5; the D is unclear. Trimming cost V 1 base and J 3 bases, with 10 bases left between them. The germline V gene encodes CDR1 LGHNA and CDR2 YNFKEQ. The CDR3 runs to 15 residues. The CDR3 loop is CASSQARTPNQPQHF. For the CDR3, the DNA is TGTGCCAGCAGCCAAGCCCGGACCCCCAATCAGCCCCAGCATTTT.

This rearrangement joins TRBV28 to TRBJ1-2; D is perhaps TRBD1 (6 bases). Trimming took 9 bases from V and 7 from J, leaving 18 bases between them. Germline CDR1 and CDR2: MDHEN and SYDVKM. This CDR3 contains 13 residues. CDR3 amino acids: CASKRRTVSGYTF. CDR3 in DNA: TGTGCCAGTAAACGCAGGACAGTGAGTGGCTACACCTTC.

The chain recombines TRBV4-2 with TRBJ2-4; 8 bases line up with TRBD1. After removal of 1 base from V and 6 bases from J, the junction contained 8 bases not matched to a gene. The CDR3 loop spans 16 amino acids. Germline values: CDR1 LGHNA, CDR2 YNFKEQ. The CDR3 region is CASSQARQGAGNIQYF. CDR3 bases: TGTGCCAGCAGCCAAGCTCGGCAGGGGGCGGGAAACATTCAGTACTTC.

The genes are TRBV30 and TRBJ1-5, with 8 bases fitting TRBD1. CDR1 GTSNPN and CDR2 SVGIG come from the germline V gene (reference sequence). The CDR3 totals 17 residues. The trim removed 1 base at V and 4 bases at J, leaving 12 bases unmatched. CDR3 amino acids: CAWSAFFTGTGNQPQHF. In nucleotides, the CDR3 is TGTGCCTGGAGTGCCTTCTTCACCGGGACAGGAAATCAGCCCCAGCATTTT.

This chain connects TRBV6-5 to TRBJ1-2; the D is unclear. This CDR3 is 14 amino acids long. V dropped 0 bases and J dropped 5 bases, with 10 bases sitting between them. Germline V gene lookup returns CDR1 MNHEY and CDR2 SVGAGI. DNA of the CDR3: TGTGCCAGCAGTTACTCCAACCCCAAATATGGCTACACCTTC. Residues: CASSYSNPKYGYTF.

This chain links TRBV28 with TRBJ2-3; 9 bases match TRBD1. The J segment lost 5 bases and the V segment lost 6 bases, leaving 6 bases of the junction unmatched. Germline CDR1 MDHEN, CDR2 SYDVKM. CDR3 length: 14 residues. CDR3 loop: CASRKQGAIDTQYF. In DNA form, the CDR3 reads TGTGCCAGCAGGAAACAGGGGGCTATAGATACGCAGTATTTT.

This chain joins TRBV25-1 and TRBJ2-1, with a weak D call TRBD2 (5 bases). Germline-derived CDR1 and CDR2 are MGHDK and SYGVNS. The CDR3 consists of 17 residues. V shed 6 bases and J shed 6 bases, with 24 bases lying between them. CDR3 residues: CASRSSRELGGSNEQFF. In DNA form, the CDR3 reads TGTGCCAGCAGGTCCAGCCGGGAACTCGGTGGTAGCAATGAGCAGTTCTTC.

In DNA form, the CDR3 reads TGTGCCAGCAGCGTATCGACCGGGACAGGGTTAGGTCAGCCCCAGCATTTT. Translation: CASSVSTGTGLGQPQHF. The chain recombines TRBV6-4 with TRBJ1-5; TRBD1 matches 9 bases. The CDR3 consists of 17 residues. Germline assignment: CDR1 MRHNA and CDR2 SNTAGT. J lost 6 bases, V lost 6 bases, and 15 bases had no gene match.

To note about this clone: The sample has other DNA sequences that encode this CDR3 too. The chain joins TRBV5-1 to TRBJ2-1, with D uncertain. Germline V gene lookup returns CDR1 SGHRS and CDR2 YFSETQ. The CDR3 is 14 residues long. V lost 2 bases, J lost 0 bases, and 6 bases lay in between. CDR3 sequence (DNA): TGCGCCAGCAGCTTAGCGAGCTCCTACAATGAGCAGTTCTTC. Its translation is CASSLASSYNEQFF.

J is TRBJ2-1 and V is TRBV5-1, with 7 bases lining up with TRBD1. The CDR3 runs 16 residues. Germline loops: CDR1 SGHRS, CDR2 YFSETQ. Unmatched junction bases numbered 9, after V lost 1 base and J lost 5 bases. CDR3 bases: TGCGCCAGCAGCTTGATTAGACCGACAGGGAACAATGAGCAGTTCTTC. Amino acid sequence: CASSLIRPTGNNEQFF. Supplemented by reference TRBV5-1 and TRBJ2-1, the full variable domain reads KAGVTQTPRYLIKTRGQQVTLSCSPISGHRSVSWYQQTPGQGLQFLFEYFSETQRNKGNFPGRFSGRQFSNSRSEMNVSTLELGDSALYLCASSLIRPTGNNEQFFGPGTRLTVL.

The chain combines TRBV5-3 with TRBJ2-7, with TRBD1 as a possible D gene (5 bases). TRBV5-3 counts as an open reading frame of uncertain function. This CDR3 spans 12 amino acids. V was cut by 4 bases and J by 3 bases, with 8 bases left in between. CDR3 sequence reads: CARSPTDYEQYF. The CDR3 region has the DNA TGTGCCAGAAGCCCGACAGACTACGAGCAGTACTTC.

This sequence joins TRBV30 and TRBJ2-3, with D possibly matching TRBD1 (6 bases). CDR1 GTSNPN and CDR2 SVGIG come from the germline V gene (reference sequence). The CDR3 consists of 15 residues. V was clipped by 0 bases and J by 2 bases, with 12 bases between them. CDR3 DNA: TGTGCCTGGAGTGTACCACAGGGCTTCACAGATACGCAGTATTTT. Residues: CAWSVPQGFTDTQYF.

V gene TRBV7-9 combines with J gene TRBJ1-3; TRBD1 aligns across 10 bases. The germline V gene has CDR1 SEHNR and CDR2 FQNEAQ (reference sequence). CDR3 length equals 15 residues. V gave up 5 bases and J gave up 3 bases; unmatched junction bases: 4. CDR3 in DNA: TGTGCCAGCAGCCGGACAGGGGGATTTGGAAACACCATATATTTT. It translates to CASSRTGGFGNTIYF.

V is TRBV5-6 and J is TRBJ2-3; the D gene is possibly TRBD1 (6 bases). The CDR3 spans 16 residues. The V end lost 0 bases, the J end lost 1 base, and 12 bases lay between the germline ends. Per the germline V gene, CDR1 is SGHDT and CDR2 is YYEEEE. The chain's CDR3 is CASSLVMSGGTDTQYF. CDR3 DNA: TGTGCCAGCAGCTTGGTCATGTCAGGGGGCACAGATACGCAGTATTTT.

This sequence joins TRBV5-5 and TRBJ2-1, with 13 bases aligning to TRBD2. Germline-derived CDR1 and CDR2 are SGHKS and YYEKEE (reference sequence). The trim removed 6 bases at V and 0 bases at J, leaving 15 bases unmatched. The CDR3 is 20 amino acids. The CDR3 protein is CASITPRTSGRTYSYNEQFF. The CDR3 nucleotides are TGTGCCAGCATTACCCCTCGGACTAGCGGGAGAACCTACTCCTACAATGAGCAGTTCTTC.

The rearrangement links TRBV27 to TRBJ2-1, with D possibly being TRBD2 (6 bases). V lost 2 bases and J 8 bases, leaving 16 bases between the germline ends. The CDR3 totals 15 residues. Germline values: CDR1 MNHEY, CDR2 SMNVEV (reference sequence). This CDR3 is CASSLLYSWGDEQFF. In nucleotides, the CDR3 is TGTGCCAGCAGTTTACTATACTCATGGGGGGATGAGCAGTTCTTC.